Included here is one T cell receptor beta chain sequence, with context. The antigen is not known. With V trimmed by 6 bases and J by 0 bases, 5 bases remained unmatched. Germline V gene lookup returns CDR1 DFQATT and CDR2 SNEGSKA (reference sequence). The CDR3 is 13 amino acids. TCRdb re-called the reads with MiXCR, one entry per CDR3 protein. In the table there are about 310,000 distinct CDR3 sequences, 15% to 20% of which are singletons. This record comes from a study of T cell repertoires in cytomegalovirus infection. Across the study: Public TCR beta signature analysis indicated the presence of both CMV infection and matching HLA type.

The study, taken as a whole, reports: In two of eight donors, the top clonotype was HLA-C-restricted CMV-specific.

The rearrangement uses TRBV20-1 and TRBJ2-7, with TRBD2 identical over 7 bases. The receptor was derived from a human donor in good health (CMV status not recorded). Some clones in this sample may be carry-over from other donors' samples. The sequenced material came from PBMCs. CDR3 protein: CSAKRDYSYEQYF. The CDR3 region has the DNA TGCAGTGCAAAGAGGGACTACTCCTACGAGCAGTACTTC.